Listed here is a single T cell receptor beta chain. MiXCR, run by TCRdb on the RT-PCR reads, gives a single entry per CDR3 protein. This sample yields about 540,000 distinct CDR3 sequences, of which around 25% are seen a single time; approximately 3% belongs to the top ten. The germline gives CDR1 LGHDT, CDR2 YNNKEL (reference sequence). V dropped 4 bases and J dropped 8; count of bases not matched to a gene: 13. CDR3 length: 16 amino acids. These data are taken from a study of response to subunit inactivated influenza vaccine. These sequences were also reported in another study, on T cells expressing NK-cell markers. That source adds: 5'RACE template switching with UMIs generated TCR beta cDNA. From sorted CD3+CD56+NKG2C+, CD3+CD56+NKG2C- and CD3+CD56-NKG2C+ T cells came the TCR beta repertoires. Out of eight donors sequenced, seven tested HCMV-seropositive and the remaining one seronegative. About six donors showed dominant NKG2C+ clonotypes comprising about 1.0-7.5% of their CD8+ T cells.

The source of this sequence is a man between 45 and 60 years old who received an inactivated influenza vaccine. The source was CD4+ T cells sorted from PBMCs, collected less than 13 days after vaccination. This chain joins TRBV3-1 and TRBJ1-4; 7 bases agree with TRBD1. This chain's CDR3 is CASSRKQGSGSEKLFF. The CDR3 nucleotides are TGTGCCAGCAGCCGCAAACAGGGGAGTGGATCGGAAAAACTGTTTTTT. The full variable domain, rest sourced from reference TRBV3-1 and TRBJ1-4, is DTAVSQTPKYLVTQMGNDKSIKCEQNLGHDTMYWYKQDSKKFLKIMFSYNNKELIINETVPNRFSPKSPDKAHLNLHINSLELGDSAVYFCASSRKQGSGSEKLFFGSGTQLSVL.